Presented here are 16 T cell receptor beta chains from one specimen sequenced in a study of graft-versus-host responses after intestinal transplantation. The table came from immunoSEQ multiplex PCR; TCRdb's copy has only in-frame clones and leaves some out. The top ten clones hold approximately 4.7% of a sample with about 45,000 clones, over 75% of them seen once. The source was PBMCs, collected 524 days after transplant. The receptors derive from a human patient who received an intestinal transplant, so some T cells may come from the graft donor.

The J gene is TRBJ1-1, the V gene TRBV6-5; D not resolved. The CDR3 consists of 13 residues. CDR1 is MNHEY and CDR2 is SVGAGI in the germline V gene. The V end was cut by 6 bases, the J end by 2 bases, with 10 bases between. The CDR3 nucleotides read TGTGCCAGCAGCCTTACAGTAAACACTGAAGCTTTCTTT. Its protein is CASSLTVNTEAFF.

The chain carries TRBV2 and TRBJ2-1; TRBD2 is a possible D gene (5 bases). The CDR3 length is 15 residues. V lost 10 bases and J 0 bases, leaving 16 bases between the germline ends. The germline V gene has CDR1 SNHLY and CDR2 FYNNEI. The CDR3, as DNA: TGTGCCACCATCACTAGTTCGGGCTCCTACAATGAGCAGTTCTTC. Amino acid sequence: CATITSSGSYNEQFF.

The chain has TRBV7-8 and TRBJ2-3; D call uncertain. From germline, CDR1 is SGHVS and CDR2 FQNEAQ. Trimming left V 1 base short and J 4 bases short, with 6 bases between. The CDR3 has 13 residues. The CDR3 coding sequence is TGTGCCAGCAGCTTAGGTTCGGCAGATACGCAGTATTTT. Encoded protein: CASSLGSADTQYF.

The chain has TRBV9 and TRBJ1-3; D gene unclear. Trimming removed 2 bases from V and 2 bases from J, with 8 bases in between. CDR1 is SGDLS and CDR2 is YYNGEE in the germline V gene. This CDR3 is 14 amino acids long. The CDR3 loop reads CASSVTGTGNTIYF. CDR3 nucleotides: TGTGCCAGCAGCGTTACCGGAACTGGAAACACCATATATTTT.

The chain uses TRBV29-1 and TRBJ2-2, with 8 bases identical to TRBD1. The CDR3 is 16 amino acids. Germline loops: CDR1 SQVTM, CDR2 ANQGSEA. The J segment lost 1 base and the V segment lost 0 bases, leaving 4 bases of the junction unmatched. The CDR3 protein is CSVEDLDRGNTGELFF. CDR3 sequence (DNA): TGCAGCGTTGAAGATCTCGACAGGGGGAACACCGGGGAGCTGTTTTTT.

This chain's CDR3 is CASSPPDSSGNTIYF. In nucleotides, the CDR3 is TGTGCCAGCTCACCACCAGATTCCTCTGGAAACACCATATATTTT. The V call is TRBV18, the J call TRBJ1-3, with unresolved D. Trimming took 0 bases from V and 0 from J, leaving 6 bases between them. This CDR3 has 15 amino acids. The germline V gene has CDR1 KGHSH and CDR2 LQKENI.

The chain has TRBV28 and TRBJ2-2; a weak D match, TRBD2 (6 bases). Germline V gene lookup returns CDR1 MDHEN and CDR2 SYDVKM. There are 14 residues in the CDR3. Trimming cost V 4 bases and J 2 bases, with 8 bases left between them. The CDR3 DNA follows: TGTGCCAGCAGTTCGGGACTTAACACCGGGGAGCTGTTTTTT. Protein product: CASSSGLNTGELFF.

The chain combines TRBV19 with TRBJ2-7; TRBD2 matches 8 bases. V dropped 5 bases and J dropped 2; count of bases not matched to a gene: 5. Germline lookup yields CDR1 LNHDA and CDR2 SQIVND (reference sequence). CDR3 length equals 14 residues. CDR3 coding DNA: TGTGCCAGTAGTCTAAGCGGGAGTGCCTACGAGCAGTACTTC. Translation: CASSLSGSAYEQYF.

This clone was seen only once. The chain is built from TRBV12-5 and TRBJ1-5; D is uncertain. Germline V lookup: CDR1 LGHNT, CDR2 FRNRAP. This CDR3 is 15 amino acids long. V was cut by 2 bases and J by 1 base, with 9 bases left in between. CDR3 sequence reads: CASGLNLMSNQPQHF. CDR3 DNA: TGTGCTAGTGGTTTGAATCTAATGAGCAATCAGCCCCAGCATTTT.

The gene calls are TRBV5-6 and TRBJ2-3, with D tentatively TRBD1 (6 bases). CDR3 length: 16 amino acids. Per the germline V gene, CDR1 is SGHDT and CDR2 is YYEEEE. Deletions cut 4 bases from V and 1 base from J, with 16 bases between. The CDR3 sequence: CASSRTALWGTDTQYF. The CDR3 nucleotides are TGTGCCAGCAGCCGGACAGCCCTATGGGGCACAGATACGCAGTATTTT.

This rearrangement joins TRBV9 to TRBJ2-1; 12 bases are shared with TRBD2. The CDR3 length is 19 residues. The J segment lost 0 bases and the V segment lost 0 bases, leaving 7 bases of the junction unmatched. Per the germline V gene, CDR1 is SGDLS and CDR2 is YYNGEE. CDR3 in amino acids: CASSVVPRTSGISYNEQFF. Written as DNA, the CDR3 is TGTGCCAGCAGCGTAGTACCCCGGACTAGCGGGATCTCCTACAATGAGCAGTTCTTC.

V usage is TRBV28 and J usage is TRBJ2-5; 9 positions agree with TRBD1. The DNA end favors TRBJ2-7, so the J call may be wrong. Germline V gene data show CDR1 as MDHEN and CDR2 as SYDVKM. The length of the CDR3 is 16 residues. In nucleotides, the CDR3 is TGTGCCAGCAGTCCAAAACAGGGGGCGTCACCCTACGAGCAGTACTTC. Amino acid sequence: CASSPKQGASPYEQYF.

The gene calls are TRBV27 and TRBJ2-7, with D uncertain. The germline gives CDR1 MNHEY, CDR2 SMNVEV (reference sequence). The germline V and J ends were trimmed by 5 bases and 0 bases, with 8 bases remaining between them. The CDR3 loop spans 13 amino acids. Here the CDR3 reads CASSPQLSYEQYF. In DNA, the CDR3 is TGTGCCAGCAGTCCGCAGCTCTCCTACGAGCAGTACTTC.

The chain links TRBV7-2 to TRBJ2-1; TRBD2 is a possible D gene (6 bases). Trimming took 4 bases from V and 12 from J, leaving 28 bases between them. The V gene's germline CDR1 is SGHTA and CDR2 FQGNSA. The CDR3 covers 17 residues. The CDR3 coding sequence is TGTGCCAGCAGCTCCCCGCGGCGGGGACCCCCCAATCAGGGGCAGTTCTTC. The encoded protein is CASSSPRRGPPNQGQFF.

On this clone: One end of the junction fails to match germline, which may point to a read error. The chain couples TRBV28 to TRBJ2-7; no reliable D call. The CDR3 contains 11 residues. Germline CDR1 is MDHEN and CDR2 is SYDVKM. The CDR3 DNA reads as TGTGCCAGCAGTCTGGGCCAAGGAATAAGCTTC. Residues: CASSLGQGISF.

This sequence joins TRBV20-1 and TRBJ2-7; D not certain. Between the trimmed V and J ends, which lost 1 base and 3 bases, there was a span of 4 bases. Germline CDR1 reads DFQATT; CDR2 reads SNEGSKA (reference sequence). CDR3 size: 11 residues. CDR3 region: CSARVDYEQYF. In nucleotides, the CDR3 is TGCAGTGCTAGAGTTGACTACGAGCAGTACTTC.